One and the same sample provided the 31 T cell receptor beta chains below, sequenced in a study of blood T cells in healthy people across ages. For the second PCR, which ran for 7 to 11 cycles, a sample-barcoded 5' primer and a J-beta primer mix were used. In TCRdb, the 5' RACE reads were re-called with MiXCR into one record per CDR3 protein. The sample shows approximately 730,000 distinct CDR3 sequences, roughly 50% of them seen only once. The sample consisted of blood. These receptors originate from a man older than 75 in good health.

The chain is built from TRBV7-2 and TRBJ2-7; 9 bases are shared with TRBD2. The germline V gene encodes CDR1 SGHTA and CDR2 FQGNSA. J lost 5 bases, V lost 3 bases, and 11 bases had no gene match. This CDR3 comprises 16 residues. DNA of the CDR3: TGTGCCAGCAGCTTTTCCGCGACTGGGACTAGCAACGAGCAGTACTTC. Translating gives CASSFSATGTSNEQYF.

The V call is TRBV12-3 or TRBV12-4, the J call TRBJ2-5, with 7 bases matching TRBD2. The J segment lost 11 bases and the V segment lost 5 bases, leaving 17 bases of the junction unmatched. This CDR3 contains 15 residues. DNA of the CDR3: TGTGCCAGCAGTCTCGGGAGCGGGACCAACAATGAGCAGTACTTC. It specifies CASSLGSGTNNEQYF.

The gene calls are TRBV3-1 and TRBJ2-5; D is unresolved. Trimming removed 1 base from V and 2 bases from J, with 14 bases in between. There are 16 residues in the CDR3. The germline V gene encodes CDR1 LGHDT and CDR2 YNNKEL (reference sequence). CDR3 amino acids: CASSQGLPLGQETQYF. DNA of the CDR3: TGTGCCAGCAGCCAAGGGCTACCCCTGGGGCAAGAGACCCAGTACTTC.

The chain is built from TRBV20-1 and TRBJ2-1; 10 bases fit TRBD2. Trimming at V came to 6 bases and at J to 2 bases, leaving 16 bases not matched to a gene. The CDR3 loop spans 18 amino acids. CDR1 and CDR2 from the germline V gene are DFQATT and SNEGSKA (reference sequence). Here the CDR3 DNA reads TGCAGTGCCGAAGTGGGGGGGTTTACTAGCGGGACCTACAATGAGCAGTTCTTC. Its translation is CSAEVGGFTSGTYNEQFF.

The chain couples TRBV7-9 to TRBJ1-2; 11 positions match TRBD1. The CDR3 loop spans 18 amino acids. V trimming: 5 bases; J trimming: 9 bases; junction bases outside the gene matches: 20. Germline V gives CDR1 SEHNR, CDR2 FQNEAQ (reference sequence). The CDR3 sequence is CASSPFWSAGQGGLRYTF. The CDR3 region has the DNA TGTGCCAGCAGCCCCTTTTGGTCTGCGGGACAGGGGGGACTACGCTACACCTTC.

The chain carries TRBV7-9 and TRBJ2-5; D is unresolved. The end of the DNA aligns better with TRBJ2-7, so the J call may be wrong. This CDR3 is 13 amino acids long. Germline V lookup: CDR1 SEHNR, CDR2 FQNEAQ (reference sequence). CDR3 sequence: CASSNRLGYEQYF. CDR3 coding DNA: TGTGCCAGCAGCAACCGACTGGGATACGAGCAGTACTTC.

The chain has TRBV12-3 or TRBV12-4 and TRBJ2-1; no clear D gene. The DNA end favors TRBJ2-7, so the J call may be wrong. This CDR3 is 20 amino acids long. CDR3 amino acids: CASSLTNPMTPRTTPNEQYF. The CDR3 DNA is TGTGCCAGCAGTTTAACCAACCCTATGACCCCACGCACCACCCCCAATGAGCAGTACTTC.

The CDR3 loop reads CASTPRQGGETQYF. The CDR3 DNA reads TGTGCCAGCACTCCCCGACAGGGTGGAGAGACCCAGTACTTC. The chain is built from TRBV7-9 and TRBJ2-5; 7 bases agree with TRBD1. CDR1 is SEHNR and CDR2 is FQNEAQ in the germline V gene (reference sequence). There are 14 residues in the CDR3. V gave up 7 bases and J gave up 4 bases; unmatched junction bases: 9. The full variable domain, rest sourced from reference TRBV7-9 and TRBJ2-5, is DTGVSQNPRHKITKRGQNVTFRCDPISEHNRLYWYRQTLGQGPEFLTYFQNEAQLEKSRLLSDRFSAERPKGSFSTLEIQRTEQGDSAMYLCASTPRQGGETQYFGPGTRLLVL.

The gene calls are TRBV29-1 and TRBJ2-7; 7 positions agree with TRBD1. Germline assignment: CDR1 SQVTM and CDR2 ANQGSEA. J was trimmed by 2 bases and V by 7 bases; bases with no gene match: 11. This CDR3 contains 14 residues. This chain's CDR3 is CSASNRGGTYEQYF. CDR3 DNA: TGCAGCGCCAGTAACAGGGGTGGAACCTACGAGCAGTACTTC.

The gene calls are TRBV4-1 and TRBJ1-5; 9 bases line up with TRBD1. The trim removed 3 bases at V and 6 bases at J, leaving 9 bases unmatched. CDR1 and CDR2 (germline): MGHRA, YSYEKL. The CDR3 is 16 amino acids. This chain's CDR3 is CASSHPTGGIGQPQHF. Here the CDR3 DNA reads TGCGCCAGCAGCCATCCTACAGGGGGCATAGGTCAGCCCCAGCATTTT.

The rearrangement uses TRBV6-1 and TRBJ2-1; unclear D gene. The V gene lost 6 bases and the J gene lost 5 bases, with 5 bases spanning the gap. This CDR3 has 11 residues. Germline CDR1 MNHNS, CDR2 SASEGT. The DNA for the CDR3 is TGTGCCAGCAGAATTCACAATGAGCAGTTCTTC. Translating it yields CASRIHNEQFF.

This chain's CDR3 is CASSTTGDYQPQHF. In DNA, the CDR3 is TGTGCCAGCAGCACGACAGGGGACTATCAGCCCCAGCATTTT. The rearrangement links TRBV12-3 or TRBV12-4 to TRBJ1-5, with 8 positions matching TRBD1. The trim removed 6 bases at V and 5 bases at J, leaving 6 bases unmatched. The CDR3 loop spans 14 amino acids.

The V call is TRBV28, the J call TRBJ2-5, with D possibly being TRBD2 (6 bases). This CDR3 region has 11 residues. Per germline, CDR1 MDHEN and CDR2 SYDVKM. The ends were cut back, 7 bases at V and 4 bases at J, with 7 bases in the middle. The CDR3 reads CASKEGETQYF. In DNA form, the CDR3 reads TGTGCCAGCAAGGAGGGAGAGACCCAGTACTTC.

The CDR3 DNA reads TGCAGTGCTAGAGGTGGGACTACGGGCCCCTACGAGCAGTACTTC. Its translation: CSARGGTTGPYEQYF. V is TRBV20-1 and J is TRBJ2-7; 7 bases align to TRBD2. V was clipped by 1 base and J by 2 bases; unmatched bases: 8. This CDR3 has 15 residues. Germline V gene sequence: CDR1 DFQATT, CDR2 SNEGSKA (reference sequence).

The chain has TRBV6-6 and TRBJ2-3, with D possibly TRBD1 on 5 matching bases. The CDR3 is made up of 14 amino acids. CDR1 MNHNY and CDR2 SVGAGI come from the germline V gene (reference sequence). Deletions cut 5 bases from V and 14 bases from J, with 23 bases between. The CDR3 sequence is CASSPGSGHRYAYF. The DNA for the CDR3 is TGTGCCAGCAGTCCAGGGTCTGGGCACAGATACGCGTATTTT.

This clonotype was detected a few times. The chain uses TRBV27 and TRBJ2-7; no clear D gene. Germline assignment: CDR1 MNHEY and CDR2 SMNVEV (reference sequence). The length of the CDR3 is 11 residues. The V and J ends lost 8 bases and 6 bases respectively, with 11 bases between them. The DNA for the CDR3 is TGTGCCAGCCTTTACGGGTCCGAGCAGTACTTC. Its translation is CASLYGSEQYF.

V is TRBV12-3 or TRBV12-4 and J is TRBJ2-2; 9 bases fit TRBD2. V lost 4 bases to trimming and J lost 3 bases; unmatched junction nucleotides: 15. The CDR3 loop spans 19 amino acids. The CDR3 protein is CASSSGGLREGPDTGELFF. CDR3 coding DNA: TGTGCCAGCAGTTCCGGGGGATTGCGGGAGGGCCCGGACACCGGGGAGCTGTTTTTT.

Here the CDR3 DNA reads TGCAGTGCTAGGTCACCAGGAGGGGGTCCTGGGGCCAACGTCCTGACTTTC. The encoded protein is CSARSPGGGPGANVLTF. The chain uses TRBV20-1 and TRBJ2-6; D tentatively reads TRBD1 or TRBD2 (6 bases each). The ends were cut back, 3 bases at V and 2 bases at J, with 17 bases in the middle. The CDR3 runs to 17 residues. The V gene's germline CDR1 is DFQATT and CDR2 SNEGSKA (reference sequence).

This clonotype came up a few times. The chain joins TRBV6-2 or TRBV6-3 to TRBJ2-1, with 7 positions matching TRBD1. Germline-derived CDR1 and CDR2 are MNHEY and SVGEGT. V was pared by 6 bases and J by 5 bases, with 4 bases of the junction left unmatched. This CDR3 has 13 residues. DNA for the CDR3: TGTGCCAGCAGAATCGGGACAGACAATGAGCAGTTCTTC. This gives the protein CASRIGTDNEQFF.

The CDR3 spells CASSWTSGTYYRSDNEQFF. CDR3 sequence (DNA): TGCGCCAGCAGCTGGACTAGCGGAACTTACTATCGATCTGACAATGAGCAGTTCTTC. This rearrangement joins TRBV5-1 to TRBJ2-1; TRBD2 aligns across 10 bases. Trimming at V came to 3 bases and at J to 5 bases, leaving 17 bases not matched to a gene. The CDR3 runs 19 residues. Germline V gene lookup returns CDR1 SGHRS and CDR2 YFSETQ. Looking up the rest from reference TRBV5-1 and TRBJ2-1 gives the full variable domain: KAGVTQTPRYLIKTRGQQVTLSCSPISGHRSVSWYQQTPGQGLQFLFEYFSETQRNKGNFPGRFSGRQFSNSRSEMNVSTLELGDSALYLCASSWTSGTYYRSDNEQFFGPGTRLTVL.

There are a few counts of this clonotype. The rearrangement links TRBV9 to TRBJ2-3; D is unresolved. Germline values: CDR1 SGDLS, CDR2 YYNGEE. CDR3 length: 15 amino acids. Trimming pared 0 bases from V and 2 bases from J, leaving 10 bases between. For the CDR3, the DNA is TGTGCCAGCAGCGTAGGGAATTCAGCCACAGATACGCAGTATTTT. Residues: CASSVGNSATDTQYF. Combining the CDR3 with reference TRBV9 and TRBJ2-3 gives the whole variable domain DSGVTQTPKHLITATGQRVTLRCSPRSGDLSVYWYQQSLDQGLQFLIQYYNGEERAKGNILERFSAQQFPDLHSELNLSSLELGDSALYFCASSVGNSATDTQYFGPGTRLTVL.

This chain uses TRBV5-5 with TRBJ2-3; D tentatively fits TRBD1 or TRBD2 (5 bases each). CDR3 length equals 16 residues. Looked up from germline, CDR1 is SGHKS and CDR2 is YYEKEE (reference sequence). Trimming left V 4 bases short and J 14 bases short, with 29 bases between. CDR3 coding DNA: TGTGCCAGCAGCCAAGAACCCGGGACGGTTGGCAGATACGCGTATTTT. Amino acid sequence: CASSQEPGTVGRYAYF.

The chain combines TRBV9 with TRBJ2-7, with 10 bases fitting TRBD2. CDR3 length equals 15 residues. Germline CDR1 reads SGDLS; CDR2 reads YYNGEE. The junction had 6 bases not matched to a gene; V was cut back by 0 bases and J by 6 bases. The CDR3 region is CASSVGASGSGEQYF. CDR3 bases: TGTGCCAGCAGCGTAGGTGCTAGCGGGAGTGGCGAGCAGTACTTC.

V and J are TRBV10-3 and TRBJ2-5; D is ambiguous. The assigned J gene may be wrong: the sequence end matches TRBJ2-7 better. CDR1 ENHRY and CDR2 SYGVKD come from the germline V gene. The CDR3 extends over 14 amino acids. The CDR3 coding sequence is TGTGCCATCAGTGAGGCGAGCAAATCCTACGAGCAGTACTTC. It encodes CAISEASKSYEQYF.

This clonotype was seen only once. A read error may be the cause here, since a much bigger clone is one base away. The V and J genes are TRBV20-1 and TRBJ2-1; D ambiguous. This CDR3 is 14 amino acids long. In germline, CDR1 is DFQATT, CDR2 SNEGSKA (reference sequence). The ends were cut back, 3 bases at V and 7 bases at J, with 16 bases in the middle. CDR3 residues: CSASFLARRNEQFF. Here the CDR3 DNA reads TGCAGTGCTAGCTTCCTCGCACGGAGAAATGAGCAGTTCTTC.

The chain has TRBV15 and TRBJ2-1; the D is unclear. Germline V CDR1 and CDR2: LNHNV, YYDKDF (reference sequence). The CDR3 has 15 amino acids. V shed 3 bases and J shed 0 bases, with 9 bases lying between them. The CDR3, as DNA: TGTGCCACCAGCAGTGAGAGAAGCTCCTACAATGAGCAGTTCTTC. Its protein product is CATSSERSSYNEQFF. The variable domain in full, completed from reference TRBV15 and TRBJ2-1, reads DAMVIQNPRYQVTQFGKPVTLSCSQTLNHNVMYWYQQKSSQAPKLLFHYYDKDFNNEADTPDNFQSRRPNTSFCFLDIRSPGLGDTAMYLCATSSERSSYNEQFFGPGTRLTVL.

In the case of this clonotype: A much larger clone differs by one base, so this may be a read error. This CDR3 reads CASSSTSPLISEQFF. CDR3 bases: TGCGCCAGCAGCTCTACTAGTCCCCTAATTAGTGAGCAGTTCTTC. The chain uses TRBV5-1 and TRBJ2-1, with D possibly matching TRBD2 (5 bases). V gave up 3 bases and J gave up 9 bases, with 19 bases separating them. Germline CDR1 and CDR2: SGHRS and YFSETQ. The CDR3 totals 15 residues.

Of note for this clonotype: Since a much larger clone is just one base distant, this may be a read error. The chain uses TRBV28 and TRBJ2-7, with D unresolved. The CDR3 extends over 11 amino acids. Germline V gene lookup returns CDR1 MDHEN and CDR2 SYDVKM. CDR3: CAISSFYEQYF. CDR3 DNA sequence: TGTGCCATCAGTTCCTTTTACGAGCAGTACTTC.

This clonotype has a handful of counts. The rearrangement uses TRBV28 and TRBJ2-1; D unresolved. The J call could be wrong; TRBJ2-7 is a better fit for the DNA end. Germline V gene lookup returns CDR1 MDHEN and CDR2 SYDVKM. The CDR3 totals 13 residues. CDR3 in amino acids: CASSLLNPYEQYF. CDR3 sequence (DNA): TGTGCCAGCAGTTTATTAAACCCCTACGAGCAGTACTTC.

This clonotype was recorded a few times. The V and J genes are TRBV6-2 or TRBV6-3 and TRBJ1-2; D is perhaps TRBD1 (5 bases). CDR1 and CDR2 (germline): MNHEY, SVGEGT. The CDR3 sequence is 14 residues long. Trimming shortened V by 7 bases and J by 4 bases, and 16 bases separated the two germline ends. The CDR3 loop is CASKFMVQGYGYTF. The CDR3 nucleotides read TGTGCCAGCAAGTTCATGGTGCAGGGCTATGGCTACACCTTC.

Regarding this clonotype: A junction boundary mismatches the germline segment, possibly from a read error. J is TRBJ1-6 and V is TRBV25-1; D may be TRBD1 (6 bases). Germline lookup yields CDR1 MGHDK and CDR2 SYGVNS. CDR3 length equals 13 residues. CDR3 in amino acids: CASGDRLDSPLHF. The CDR3, as DNA: TGTGCCAGCGGTGACAGGCTGGATTCACCCCTCCACTTT. Complete variable domain (other parts from reference TRBV25-1 and TRBJ1-6): EADIYQTPRYLVIGTGKKITLECSQTMGHDKMYWYQQDPGMELHLIHYSYGVNSTEKGDLSSESTVSRIRTEHFPLTLESARPSHTSQYLCASGDRLDSPLHFGNGTRLTVT.